This T cell receptor (beta chain) was captured by sequencing in a study of blood T cell repertoires in COVID-19. The overall study: COVID-19 samples, acute and convalescent, were from the United States, Italy and Spain. Sources were T cells, B-cell-depleted T cells, or PBMCs; the material itself was cDNA or gDNA.

The CDR3 has 13 amino acids. The V end was cut by 3 bases, the J end by 7 bases, with 13 bases between. TCRdb's table, derived via immunoSEQ multiplex PCR, lists solely in-frame clones and lacks some. The sample shows 95,000 to 110,000 clones, less than 90% of them seen only once. This chain links TRBV12-3 or TRBV12-4 with TRBJ2-7; the D gene is possibly TRBD1 (6 bases). Sequencing used peripheral blood. The TCR sequence derives from a human donor in a cohort sampled during active COVID-19. Written as DNA, the CDR3 is TGTGCCAGCAGTTTTGACTCCAGGGGAGAGCAGTACGTC. Translated, it gives CASSFDSRGEQYV.